A single sample gave rise to the 2 T cell receptor beta chains below, sequenced in a study of blood T cell repertoires in COVID-19 (dated by TCRdb to 2020 to 2022). The library was built by means of the immunoSEQ multiplex PCR assay. TCRdb re-hosts the immuneACCESS table, in-frame sequences only. Its copies lack some clones; in the studies checked, an unresolved V gene accounts for under half of them, and the cause for the rest is not known. The sample table lists approximately 52,000 clones, approximately 92% of them with a count of one. Roughly 6.5% of the sample is in the top ten clones. Sequences were obtained from peripheral blood. The receptors here all came from a man aged 45-60 years with active COVID-19.

The chain links TRBV28 to TRBJ2-7; perhaps TRBD1 as D (6 bases). V lost 4 bases, J lost 5 bases, and 12 bases lay in between. Germline V lookup: CDR1 MDHEN, CDR2 SYDVKM. This CDR3 is 13 amino acids long. In nucleotides, the CDR3 is TGTGCCAGCAGTTCCGGGACATTAGACGAGCAGTACTTC. Translated: CASSSGTLDEQYF.

The chain combines TRBV7-2 with TRBJ2-3; D uncertain. The V end was cut by 3 bases, the J end by 2 bases, with 12 bases between. The CDR3 spans 15 residues. Germline-derived CDR1 and CDR2 are SGHTA and FQGNSA. CDR3 sequence (DNA): TGTGCCAGCAGCTTCCTTCCCAGGTCCACAGATACGCAGTATTTT. Amino acids: CASSFLPRSTDTQYF.